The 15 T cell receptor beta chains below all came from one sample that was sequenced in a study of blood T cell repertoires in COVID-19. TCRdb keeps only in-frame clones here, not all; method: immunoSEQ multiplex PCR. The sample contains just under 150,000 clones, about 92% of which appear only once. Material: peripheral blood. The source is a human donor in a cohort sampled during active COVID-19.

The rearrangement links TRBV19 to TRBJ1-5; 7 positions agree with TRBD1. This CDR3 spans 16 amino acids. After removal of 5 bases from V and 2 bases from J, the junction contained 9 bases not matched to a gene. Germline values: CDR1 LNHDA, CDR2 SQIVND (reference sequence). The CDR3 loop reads CASSSLGQAGNQPQHF. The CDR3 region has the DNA TGTGCCAGTAGTTCACTAGGACAGGCGGGCAATCAGCCCCAGCATTTT.

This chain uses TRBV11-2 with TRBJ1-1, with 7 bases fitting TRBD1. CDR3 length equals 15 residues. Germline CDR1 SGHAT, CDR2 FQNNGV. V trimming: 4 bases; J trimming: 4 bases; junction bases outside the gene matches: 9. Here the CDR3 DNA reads TGTGCCAGCAGCTCCGACAGGGAGTTAGGCACTGAAGCTTTCTTT. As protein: CASSSDRELGTEAFF.

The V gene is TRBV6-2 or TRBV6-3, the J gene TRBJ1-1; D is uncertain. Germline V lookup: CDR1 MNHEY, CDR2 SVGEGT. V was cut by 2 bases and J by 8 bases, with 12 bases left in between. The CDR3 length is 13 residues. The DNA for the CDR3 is TGTGCCAGCAGTTACAGGCGGCTAGTCGAAGCTTTCTTT. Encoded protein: CASSYRRLVEAFF.

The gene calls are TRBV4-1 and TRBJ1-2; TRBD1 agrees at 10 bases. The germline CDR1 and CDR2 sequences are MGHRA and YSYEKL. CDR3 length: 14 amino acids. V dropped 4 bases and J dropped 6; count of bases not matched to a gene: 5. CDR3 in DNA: TGCGCCAGCAGCCGCGGACAGGGGGGTCATGGCTACACCTTC. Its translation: CASSRGQGGHGYTF.

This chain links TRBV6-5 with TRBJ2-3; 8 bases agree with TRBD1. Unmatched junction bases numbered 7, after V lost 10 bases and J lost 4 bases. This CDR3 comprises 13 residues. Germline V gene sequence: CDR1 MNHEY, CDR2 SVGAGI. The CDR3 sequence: CATTQTGADTQYF. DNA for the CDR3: TGTGCCACCACACAGACAGGGGCAGATACGCAGTATTTT.

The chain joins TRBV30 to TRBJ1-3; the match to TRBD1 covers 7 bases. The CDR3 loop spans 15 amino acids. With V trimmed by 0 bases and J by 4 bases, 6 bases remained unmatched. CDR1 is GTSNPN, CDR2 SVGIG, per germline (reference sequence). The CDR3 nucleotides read TGTGCCTGGAGTGTTGACAGGGAGTCAGGAAACACCATATATTTT. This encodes CAWSVDRESGNTIYF.

The CDR3 loop reads CASSLRVGNTEAFF. The CDR3 coding sequence is TGCGCCAGCAGCTTGCGGGTGGGGAACACTGAAGCTTTCTTT. The chain recombines TRBV5-1 with TRBJ1-1; D gene unclear. The CDR3 totals 14 residues. Germline V lookup: CDR1 SGHRS, CDR2 YFSETQ. V lost 1 base, J lost 1 base, and 8 bases lay in between. Complete variable domain (other parts from reference TRBV5-1 and TRBJ1-1): KAGVTQTPRYLIKTRGQQVTLSCSPISGHRSVSWYQQTPGQGLQFLFEYFSETQRNKGNFPGRFSGRQFSNSRSEMNVSTLELGDSALYLCASSLRVGNTEAFFGQGTRLTVV.

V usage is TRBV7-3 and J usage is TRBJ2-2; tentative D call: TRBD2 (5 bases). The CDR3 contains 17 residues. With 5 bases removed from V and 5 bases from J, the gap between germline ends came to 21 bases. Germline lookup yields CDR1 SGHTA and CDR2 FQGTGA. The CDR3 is CASSHGLPQSETGELFF. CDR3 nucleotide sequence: TGTGCCAGCAGCCACGGACTTCCCCAGAGTGAGACCGGGGAGCTGTTTTTT.

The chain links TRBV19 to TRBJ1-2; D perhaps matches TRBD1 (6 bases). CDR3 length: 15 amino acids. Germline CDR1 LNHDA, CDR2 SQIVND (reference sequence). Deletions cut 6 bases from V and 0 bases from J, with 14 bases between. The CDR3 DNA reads TGTGCCAGTAGCACCGGACAGCAAGCTAACTATGGCTACACCTTC. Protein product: CASSTGQQANYGYTF.

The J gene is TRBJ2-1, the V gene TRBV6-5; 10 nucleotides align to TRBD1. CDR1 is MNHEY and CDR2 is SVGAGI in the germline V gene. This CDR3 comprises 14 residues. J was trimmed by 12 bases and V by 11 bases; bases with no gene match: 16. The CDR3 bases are TGTGCCGTGCATACCGGGACAGGGGTCTTCGGGCAGTTCTTC. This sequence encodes CAVHTGTGVFGQFF.

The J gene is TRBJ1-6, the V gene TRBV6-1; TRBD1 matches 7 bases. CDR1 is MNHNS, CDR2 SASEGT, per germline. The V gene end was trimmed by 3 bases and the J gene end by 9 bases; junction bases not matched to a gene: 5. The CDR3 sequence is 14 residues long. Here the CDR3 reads CASSDHRGSSPLHF. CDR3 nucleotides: TGTGCCAGCAGTGACCACAGGGGCTCTTCACCCCTCCACTTT.

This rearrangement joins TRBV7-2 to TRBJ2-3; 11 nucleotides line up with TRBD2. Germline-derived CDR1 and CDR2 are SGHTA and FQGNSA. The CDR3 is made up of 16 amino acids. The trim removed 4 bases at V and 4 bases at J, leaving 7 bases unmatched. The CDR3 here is CASSSSGGILADTQYF. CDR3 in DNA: TGTGCCAGCAGCTCTAGCGGGGGGATTCTCGCAGATACGCAGTATTTT.

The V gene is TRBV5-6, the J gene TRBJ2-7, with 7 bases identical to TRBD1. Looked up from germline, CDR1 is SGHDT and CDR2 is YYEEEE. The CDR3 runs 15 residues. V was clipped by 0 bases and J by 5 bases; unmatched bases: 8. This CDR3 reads CASSLEQGVANEQYF. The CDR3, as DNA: TGTGCCAGCAGCTTGGAGCAGGGGGTAGCTAACGAGCAGTACTTC.

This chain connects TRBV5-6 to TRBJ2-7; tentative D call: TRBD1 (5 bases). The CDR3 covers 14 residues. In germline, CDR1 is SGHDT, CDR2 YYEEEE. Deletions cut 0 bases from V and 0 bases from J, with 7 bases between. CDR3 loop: CASSLGQNSYEQYF. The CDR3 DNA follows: TGTGCCAGCAGCTTGGGACAGAACTCCTACGAGCAGTACTTC.

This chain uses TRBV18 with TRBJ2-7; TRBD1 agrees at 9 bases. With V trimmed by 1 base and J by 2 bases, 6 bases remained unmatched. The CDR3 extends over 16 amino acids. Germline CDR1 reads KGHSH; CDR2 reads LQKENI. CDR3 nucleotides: TGTGCCAGCTCACCACGTCCGGGACAGGGCACCTACGAGCAGTACTTC. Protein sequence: CASSPRPGQGTYEQYF.